This TCR beta chain stems from a study of shared T cell receptors in the human thymus. This clone was seen more than once but under ten times. Assay used: immunoSEQ multiplex PCR; TCRdb lists only in-frame clones, some missing. The table records hundreds of thousands of clones, about 89% of them present only once. J was trimmed by 6 bases and V by 4 bases; bases with no gene match: 13. The CDR3 covers 16 residues. Germline CDR1 is SGHNT and CDR2 is YYREEE (reference sequence). This sample also belongs to another study, concerning human thymus T cells. Per that study: The donors were infants in Finland with congenital heart defects, otherwise immunologically healthy. During corrective heart surgery, resections were taken, and the thymus tissue came from them. Repertoires sampled from thymus and blood appeared biased in V and J gene usage. Unrelated individuals reportedly shared highly overlapping thymic TCR repertoires.

The V and J genes are TRBV5-4 and TRBJ2-7; TRBD1 aligns across 10 bases. Sequencing was done on a sample of thymocytes. This sequence originates from a boy in the first two years of life with a congenital heart defect. The CDR3 DNA sequence: TGTGCCAGCAGCCGAGACCCCCCGGGACAGGGGTTCGAGCAGTACTTC. Protein: CASSRDPPGQGFEQYF.